This paragraph reports one TCR beta chain. TCRdb's table, derived via immunoSEQ multiplex PCR, lists solely in-frame clones and lacks some. The sample contains about 1,900,000 clones, about 95% of which appear only once. These data belong to a study of shared clonotypes between healthy human individuals. With 2 bases removed from V and 2 bases from J, the gap between germline ends came to 7 bases. This CDR3 is built from 13 residues. The V gene's germline CDR1 is SGHRS and CDR2 YFSETQ. CD45RO-negative CD8 cells positively selected for CCR7 made up the naive population, which excluded terminally differentiated effector memory CD45RA+ cells.

The TCR comes from a man younger than 35 in good health. Input material: naive CD8+ T cells sorted from blood. The genes are TRBV5-1 and TRBJ1-1, with D possibly TRBD1 on 5 matching bases. The chain's CDR3 is CASSFRDNTEAFF. The CDR3 region has the DNA TGCGCCAGCAGCTTCCGGGACAACACTGAAGCTTTCTTT.